This TCR beta chain emerged from a study of blood T cell repertoires in COVID-19. Across the whole study: Italy, Spain and the United States were the sources of the convalescent and acute COVID-19 samples.

The ends were cut back, 6 bases at V and 3 bases at J, with 15 bases in the middle. CDR1 is SGHRS, CDR2 YFSETQ, per germline. The CDR3 sequence is 14 residues long. Researchers sorted participants into cohorts using their self-reported clinical history. Recovered Cohort 3 donors showed two negative PCRs, clearance, or symptom resolution. The data were produced by immunoSEQ multiplex PCR, yet TCRdb's version contains in-frame clones alone and is incomplete. Of approximately 480,000 clones in the sample, approximately 86% were seen once. The V and J genes are TRBV5-1 and TRBJ1-1; tentatively, D is TRBD1 (6 bases). The specimen was PBMCs or T cells enriched from blood (not recorded which). The source is a woman between 18 and 29 years old who had recovered from COVID-19. The CDR3 region has the DNA TGCGCCAGCAATCGAGAGGCAGGGGACACTGAAGCTTTCTTT. Residues: CASNREAGDTEAFF. Together with reference TRBV5-1 and TRBJ1-1, the CDR3 gives the full variable domain: KAGVTQTPRYLIKTRGQQVTLSCSPISGHRSVSWYQQTPGQGLQFLFEYFSETQRNKGNFPGRFSGRQFSNSRSEMNVSTLELGDSALYLCASNREAGDTEAFFGQGTRLTVV.